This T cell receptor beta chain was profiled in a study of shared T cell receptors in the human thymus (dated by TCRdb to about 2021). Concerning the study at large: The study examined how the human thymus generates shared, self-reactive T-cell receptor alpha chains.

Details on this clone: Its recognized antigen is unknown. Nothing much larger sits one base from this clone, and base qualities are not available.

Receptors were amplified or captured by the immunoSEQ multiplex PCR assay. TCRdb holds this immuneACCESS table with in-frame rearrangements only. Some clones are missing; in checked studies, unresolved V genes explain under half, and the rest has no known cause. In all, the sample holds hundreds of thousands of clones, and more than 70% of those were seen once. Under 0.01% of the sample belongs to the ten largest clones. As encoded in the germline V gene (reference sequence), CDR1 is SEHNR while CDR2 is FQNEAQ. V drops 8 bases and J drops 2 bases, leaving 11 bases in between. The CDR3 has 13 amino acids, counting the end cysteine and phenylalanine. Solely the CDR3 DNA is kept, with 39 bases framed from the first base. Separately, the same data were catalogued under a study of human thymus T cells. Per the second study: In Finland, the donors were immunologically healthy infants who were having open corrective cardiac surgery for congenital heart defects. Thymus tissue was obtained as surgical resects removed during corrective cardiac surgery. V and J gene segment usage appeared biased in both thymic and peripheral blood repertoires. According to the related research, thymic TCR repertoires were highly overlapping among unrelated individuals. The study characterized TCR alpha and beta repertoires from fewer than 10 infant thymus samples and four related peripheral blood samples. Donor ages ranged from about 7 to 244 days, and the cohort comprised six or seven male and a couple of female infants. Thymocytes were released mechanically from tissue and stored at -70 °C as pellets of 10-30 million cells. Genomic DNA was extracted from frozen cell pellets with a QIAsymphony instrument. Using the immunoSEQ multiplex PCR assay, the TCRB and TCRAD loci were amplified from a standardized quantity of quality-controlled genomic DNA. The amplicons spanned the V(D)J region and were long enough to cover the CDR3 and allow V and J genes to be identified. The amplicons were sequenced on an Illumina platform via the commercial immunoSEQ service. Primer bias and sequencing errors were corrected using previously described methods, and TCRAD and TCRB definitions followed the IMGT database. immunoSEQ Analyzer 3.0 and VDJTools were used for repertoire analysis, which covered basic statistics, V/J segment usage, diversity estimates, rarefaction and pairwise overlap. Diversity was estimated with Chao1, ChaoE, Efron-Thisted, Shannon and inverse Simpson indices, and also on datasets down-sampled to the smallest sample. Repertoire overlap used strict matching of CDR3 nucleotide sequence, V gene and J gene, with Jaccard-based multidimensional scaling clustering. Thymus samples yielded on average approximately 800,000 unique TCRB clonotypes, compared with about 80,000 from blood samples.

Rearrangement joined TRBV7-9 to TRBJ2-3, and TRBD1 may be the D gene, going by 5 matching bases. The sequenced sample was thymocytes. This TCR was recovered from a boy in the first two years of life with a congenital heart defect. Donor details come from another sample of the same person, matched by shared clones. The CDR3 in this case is CASGAGLTDTQYF. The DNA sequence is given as TGTGCCAGCGGGGCAGGGCTCACAGATACGCAGTATTTT.